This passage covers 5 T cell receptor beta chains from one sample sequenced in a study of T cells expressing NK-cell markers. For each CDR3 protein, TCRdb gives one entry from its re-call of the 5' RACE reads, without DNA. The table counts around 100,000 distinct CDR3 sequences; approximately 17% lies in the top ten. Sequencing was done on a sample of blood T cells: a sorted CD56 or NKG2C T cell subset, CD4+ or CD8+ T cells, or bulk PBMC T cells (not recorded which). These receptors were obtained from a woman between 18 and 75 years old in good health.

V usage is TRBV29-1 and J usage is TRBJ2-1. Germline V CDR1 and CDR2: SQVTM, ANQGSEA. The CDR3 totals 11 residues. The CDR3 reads CSVGDYNEQFF.

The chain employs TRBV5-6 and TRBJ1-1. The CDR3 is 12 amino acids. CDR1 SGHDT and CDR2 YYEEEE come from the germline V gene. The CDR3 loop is CASSLPGVEAFF.

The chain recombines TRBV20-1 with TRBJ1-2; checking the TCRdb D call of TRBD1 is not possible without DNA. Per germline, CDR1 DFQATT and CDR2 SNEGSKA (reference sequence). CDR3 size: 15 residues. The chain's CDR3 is CSALPRDREHYGYTF.

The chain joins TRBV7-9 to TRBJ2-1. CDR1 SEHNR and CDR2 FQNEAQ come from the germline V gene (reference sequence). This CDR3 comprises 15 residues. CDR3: CASSLGTETYNEQFF. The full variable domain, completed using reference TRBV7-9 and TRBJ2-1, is DTGVSQNPRHKITKRGQNVTFRCDPISEHNRLYWYRQTLGQGPEFLTYFQNEAQLEKSRLLSDRFSAERPKGSFSTLEIQRTEQGDSAMYLCASSLGTETYNEQFFGPGTRLTVL.

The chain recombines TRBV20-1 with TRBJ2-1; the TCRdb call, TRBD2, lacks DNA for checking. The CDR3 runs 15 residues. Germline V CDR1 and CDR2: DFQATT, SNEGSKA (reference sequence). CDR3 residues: CSAASVESSYNEQFF.